The source of this T cell receptor beta chain is a study of T cells after yellow fever vaccination. There are 13 residues in the CDR3. Trimming stripped 1 base from V and 4 bases from J, with 3 bases between. CDR1 SGHRS and CDR2 YFSETQ come from the germline V gene. Study results and limitations: Abundant contaminating clonotypes from the bulk population could appear in FACS-sorted repertoires.

In TCRdb, the 5' RACE reads were re-called with MiXCR into one record per CDR3 protein. The sample includes just under 600,000 distinct CDR3 sequences, 13% of them seen just once. Concerning this clonotype: Its target is unknown.

The receptor's source is a young man who received the YFV17D yellow fever vaccine. The chain joins TRBV5-1 to TRBJ2-6; no definite D call. The specimen was PBMCs, collected on the day of the yellow fever booster vaccination. Written as DNA, the CDR3 is TGCGCCAGCAGCTTGTGGGGGGCCAACGTCCTGACTTTC. The encoded protein is CASSLWGANVLTF.